Included here is one TCR beta chain sequence, with context. The CDR3 consists of 16 residues. Germline V gene sequence: CDR1 SGHRS, CDR2 YFSETQ. Trimming at V came to 3 bases and at J to 4 bases, leaving 7 bases not matched to a gene. Patients were ineligible given autoimmune disease history or systemic immunosuppression. Method: immunoSEQ multiplex PCR; TCRdb's copy keeps in-frame clones and lacks some. The sample yields tens of thousands of clones, 80% to 90% seen once. This specimen comes from a study of OX40 agonist ivuxolimab in advanced cancers. Study background: It was ivuxolimab, an agonistic anti-OX40 (CD134) antibody, that patients were treated with. The study enrolled dose-escalation patients with hepatocellular carcinoma, melanoma, renal cell or head and neck cancer. Patients were around 83% male with ages roughly 20 to 80, mean about 54.

This clonotype was obtained from an adult with an advanced solid tumor such as melanoma, head and neck, liver or kidney cancer. This specimen consisted of CD4+ or CD8+ T cells sorted from blood, obtained in a trial of the OX40 agonist ivuxolimab. The gene calls are TRBV5-1 and TRBJ2-5; the match to TRBD2 covers 12 bases. This CDR3 reads CASSSTGLAGIETQYF. The CDR3 DNA reads TGCGCCAGCAGCTCAACCGGACTAGCGGGAATAGAGACCCAGTACTTC.